This is a list of T cell receptor beta chains from one sample in a study of T cell responses to AZD1222 COVID-19 vaccine. Some clones are missing from TCRdb's copy, which holds only in-frame ones; the method was immunoSEQ multiplex PCR. Of 70,000 to 90,000 clones listed, more than 90% are singletons. The sequencing used peripheral blood, collected on day 0 of AZD1222 vaccination. These receptors all come from an adult in good health. The CDR3 runs from the conserved cysteine through the conserved F or W. The D gene is left open where the match is weak. Clone size, where shown, is once, few, many, or a class for clones that have expanded.

V,J,D,size,CDR3,DNA
TRBV10-3,TRBJ1-5,.,once,CAISEPWQPQHF,TGTGCCATCAGTGAGCCCTGGCAGCCCCAGCATTTT
TRBV5-1,TRBJ2-1,.,.,CASSSGAAYNEQFF,TGCGCCAGCAGCTCCGGGGCCGCCTACAATGAGCAGTTCTTC
TRBV7-2,TRBJ2-1,.,.,CASSLGGSGSYNEQFF,TGTGCCAGCAGCTTAGGTGGCAGTGGCTCCTACAATGAGCAGTTCTTC
TRBV10-3,TRBJ2-7,TRBD1,.,CAISASTGGGYEQYF,TGTGCCATCAGTGCATCGACAGGGGGCGGCTACGAGCAGTACTTC
TRBV28,TRBJ2-7,TRBD1,.,CASSLGQGASQYF,TGTGCCAGCAGTTTGGGGCAGGGGGCTTCACAGTACTTC
TRBV14,TRBJ1-4,TRBD1,.,CASSGEGQIKLFF,TGTGCCAGCAGCGGAGAGGGACAGATAAAACTGTTTTTT
TRBV19,TRBJ1-5,.,.,CASRMGGGSGQPQHF,TGTGCCAGTAGGATGGGTGGCGGGTCGGGACAGCCCCAGCATTTT
TRBV7-8,TRBJ1-5,.,.,CASSSLASNQPQHF,TGTGCCAGCAGCTCTCTGGCTAGCAATCAGCCCCAGCATTTT
TRBV5-1,TRBJ2-2,.,.,CASSLASDFPGGELFF,TGCGCCAGCAGCTTGGCCAGTGATTTCCCAGGGGGGGAGCTGTTTTTT
TRBV20-1,TRBJ1-3,.,.,CSAMGGNTIYF,TGCAGTGCTATGGGGGGAAACACCATATATTTT
TRBV19,TRBJ1-4,TRBD1,.,CASSRQGGATNEKLFF,TGTGCCAGTAGTAGACAGGGTGGGGCAACTAATGAAAAACTGTTTTTT
TRBV5-6,TRBJ1-5,.,.,CASSSLLGEPQHF,TGTGCCAGCAGCTCCCTTCTCGGGGAGCCCCAGCATTTT
TRBV19,TRBJ1-6,.,.,CASSGGLGYNSPLHF,TGTGCCAGTAGCGGGGGGCTAGGCTATAATTCACCCCTCCACTTT
TRBV4-2,TRBJ2-1,TRBD2,.,CASSPTSGREFF,TGTGCCAGCAGCCCGACTAGCGGGCGGGAGTTCTTC
TRBV7-8,TRBJ1-2,.,.,CASSLARDMGGYTF,TGTGCCAGCAGCTTAGCCAGGGACATGGGTGGCTACACCTTC
TRBV19,TRBJ1-5,.,.,CASRYRDYSNQPQHF,TGTGCCAGTAGATACAGGGACTATAGCAATCAGCCCCAGCATTTT
TRBV5-1,TRBJ1-2,.,.,CASSLEQGYGYTF,TGCGCCAGCAGCTTGGAGCAGGGGTATGGCTACACCTTC
TRBV6-1,TRBJ1-2,TRBD1,.,CASSERGQGNYGYTF,TGTGCCAGCAGTGAAAGGGGACAGGGGAACTATGGCTACACCTTC
TRBV11-2,TRBJ2-7,TRBD2,.,CASSSTSGYFYEQYF,TGTGCCAGCAGCTCAACTAGCGGGTACTTCTACGAGCAGTACTTC
TRBV7-3,TRBJ1-1,.,.,CASSPATNTEAFF,TGTGCCAGCAGCCCCGCCACGAACACTGAAGCTTTCTTT
TRBV6-4,TRBJ1-6,TRBD1,.,CASSPFGQGGSPLHF,TGTGCCAGCAGTCCGTTCGGACAGGGGGGTTCCCCCCTCCACTTT
TRBV5-5,TRBJ1-1,TRBD1,.,CASRRDRDTEAFF,TGTGCCAGCAGAAGGGACAGGGACACTGAAGCTTTCTTT
TRBV19,TRBJ2-7,TRBD2,.,CASSPRGEGSYEQYF,TGTGCCAGTAGTCCCCGCGGGGAGGGGTCCTACGAGCAGTACTTC
TRBV19,TRBJ1-4,.,.,CASSIETGLVNEKLFF,TGTGCCAGTAGTATAGAAACCGGGCTGGTTAATGAAAAACTGTTTTTT
TRBV7-8,TRBJ2-1,TRBD2,.,CASRGRLAGNNEQFF,TGTGCCAGCAGGGGGCGACTAGCGGGAAACAATGAGCAGTTCTTC
TRBV6-2/TRBV6-3,TRBJ2-5,.,.,CASSYSKETQYF,TGTGCCAGCAGTTACTCGAAAGAGACCCAGTACTTC
TRBV2,TRBJ1-6,.,.,CASGAGGGNSPLHF,TGTGCCAGCGGGGCAGGCGGTGGTAATTCACCCCTCCACTTT
TRBV6-1,TRBJ2-2,.,.,CASSEGNTGELFF,TGTGCCAGCAGTGAAGGAAACACCGGGGAGCTGTTTTTT
TRBV28,TRBJ2-7,.,once,CASHRRTNSYEQYF,TGTGCCAGCCATCGAAGGACTAACTCCTACGAGCAGTACTTC
TRBV19,TRBJ2-7,TRBD1,.,CASRRTGDYEQYF,TGTGCCAGTAGGCGGACAGGGGACTACGAGCAGTACTTC
TRBV28,TRBJ1-1,.,.,CASSLRVLIMNTEAFF,TGTGCCAGCAGTCTACGGGTTTTAATCATGAACACTGAAGCTTTCTTT
TRBV20-1,TRBJ2-5,.,.,CSAPRQETQYF,TGCAGTGCACCGCGCCAAGAGACCCAGTACTTC
TRBV5-1,TRBJ2-7,.,.,CASSPDGAQGGQYF,TGCGCCAGCAGCCCGGACGGAGCGCAGGGGGGGCAGTACTTC
TRBV5-1,TRBJ1-2,TRBD1,.,CASSLSGQGASGYTF,TGCGCCAGCAGCTTGAGCGGACAGGGGGCATCGGGCTACACCTTC
TRBV11-2,TRBJ1-1,.,.,CASSLGVNTEAFF,TGTGCCAGCAGCTTGGGGGTGAACACTGAAGCTTTCTTT
TRBV24-1,TRBJ1-3,.,.,CATSSAGDNPGNTIYF,TGTGCCACCAGTTCGGCAGGAGACAATCCTGGAAACACCATATATTTT
TRBV7-9,TRBJ2-1,.,.,CASSFPTKLPDTSYNEQFF,TGTGCCAGCAGCTTTCCGACTAAGCTGCCTGATACCTCCTACAATGAGCAGTTCTTC
TRBV15,TRBJ1-1,.,.,CATSRDRLLKSEAFF,TGTGCCACCAGCAGAGATCGACTTCTGAAGTCTGAAGCTTTCTTT
TRBV19,TRBJ2-1,TRBD1,few,CASSEGTVGEQFF,TGTGCCAGTAGTGAAGGGACAGTTGGTGAGCAGTTCTTC
TRBV3-1/TRBV3-2,TRBJ1-2,TRBD1,.,CASSQQGARLNGYTF,TGTGCCAGCAGCCAACAGGGGGCAAGGTTGAATGGCTACACCTTC
TRBV29-1,TRBJ2-5,TRBD1,.,CSVEPGTGAQETQYF,TGCAGCGTTGAACCCGGGACAGGGGCCCAAGAGACCCAGTACTTC
TRBV18,TRBJ2-2,TRBD1,.,CASSPEQGAIGELFF,TGTGCCAGCTCACCAGAACAGGGGGCAATCGGGGAGCTGTTTTTT
TRBV6-5,TRBJ2-3,.,.,CASRRLVSSTDTQYF,TGTGCCAGTCGGAGACTGGTTTCTAGCACAGATACGCAGTATTTT
TRBV5-1,TRBJ1-1,.,.,CASSLRTAFTEAFF,TGCGCCAGCAGCTTGAGGACAGCCTTCACTGAAGCTTTCTTT
TRBV9,TRBJ1-2,TRBD1,once,CASSSRPLTQGADGYTF,TGTGCCAGCAGCTCCCGCCCACTAACCCAGGGGGCAGATGGCTACACCTTC
TRBV7-9,TRBJ1-2,TRBD1,once,CASSFLQGANGYTF,TGTGCCAGCAGCTTCCTCCAGGGGGCCAATGGCTACACCTTC
TRBV10-3,TRBJ1-2,TRBD1,.,CAIGQGLEFGGYTF,TGTGCCATAGGACAGGGGCTAGAATTCGGTGGCTACACCTTC
TRBV5-6,TRBJ2-2,.,.,CASSSQPDPFTGELFF,TGTGCCAGCAGCTCCCAGCCGGATCCCTTCACCGGGGAGCTGTTTTTT
TRBV5-1,TRBJ1-1,.,once,CASSLLGGPAMNTEAFF,TGCGCCAGCAGCTTGTTGGGGGGACCCGCCATGAACACTGAAGCTTTCTTT
TRBV6-6,TRBJ1-5,.,.,CASSYLQGVSNQPQHF,TGTGCCAGCAGTTACTTGCAGGGAGTAAGCAATCAGCCCCAGCATTTT
TRBV28,TRBJ1-1,.,.,CASMTVNTEAFF,TGTGCCAGCATGACGGTGAACACTGAAGCTTTCTTT
TRBV10-3,TRBJ2-7,TRBD2,medium-sized,CAISEPGEREGPYEQYF,TGTGCCATCAGTGAGCCGGGGGAGCGGGAGGGCCCCTACGAGCAGTACTTC